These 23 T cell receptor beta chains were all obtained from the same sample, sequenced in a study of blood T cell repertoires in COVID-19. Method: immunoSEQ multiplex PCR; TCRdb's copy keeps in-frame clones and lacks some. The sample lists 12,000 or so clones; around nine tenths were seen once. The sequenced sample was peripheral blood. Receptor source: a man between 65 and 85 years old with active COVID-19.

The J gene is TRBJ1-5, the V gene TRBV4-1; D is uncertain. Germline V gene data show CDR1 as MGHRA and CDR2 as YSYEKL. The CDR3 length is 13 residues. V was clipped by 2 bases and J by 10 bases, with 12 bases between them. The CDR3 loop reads CASSQNPQAPQHF. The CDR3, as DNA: TGCGCCAGCAGCCAAAACCCCCAGGCACCCCAGCATTTT.

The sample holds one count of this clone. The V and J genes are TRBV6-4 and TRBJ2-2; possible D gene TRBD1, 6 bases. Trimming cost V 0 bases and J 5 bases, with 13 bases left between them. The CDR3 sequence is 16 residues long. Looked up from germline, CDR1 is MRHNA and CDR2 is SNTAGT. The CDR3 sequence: CASSDSKQGDTGELFF. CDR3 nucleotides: TGTGCCAGCAGTGACTCGAAACAGGGAGATACCGGGGAGCTGTTTTTT.

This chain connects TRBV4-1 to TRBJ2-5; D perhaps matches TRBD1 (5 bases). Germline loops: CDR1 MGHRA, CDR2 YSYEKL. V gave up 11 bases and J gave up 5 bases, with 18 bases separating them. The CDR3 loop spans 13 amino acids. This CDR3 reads CAARATFQETQYF. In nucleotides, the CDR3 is TGCGCCGCCAGGGCAACCTTTCAGGAGACCCAGTACTTC.

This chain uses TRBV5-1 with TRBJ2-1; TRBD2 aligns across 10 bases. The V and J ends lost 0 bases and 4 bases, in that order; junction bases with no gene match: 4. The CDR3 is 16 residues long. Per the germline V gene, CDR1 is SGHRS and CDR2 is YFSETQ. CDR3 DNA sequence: TGCGCCAGCAGCTTGGTGGTAGCGGGGGGTTACAATGAGCAGTTCTTC. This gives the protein CASSLVVAGGYNEQFF.

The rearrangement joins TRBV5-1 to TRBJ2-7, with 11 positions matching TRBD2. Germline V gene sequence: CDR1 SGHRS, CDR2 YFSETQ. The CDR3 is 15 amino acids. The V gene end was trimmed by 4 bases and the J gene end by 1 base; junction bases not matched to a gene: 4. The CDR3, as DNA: TGCGCCAGCAGCGGTGGGACTAGCGGATCCTACGAGCAGTACTTC. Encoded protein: CASSGGTSGSYEQYF.

This CDR3 is CASSLEQGPPGEQYF. The DNA of the CDR3 is TGTGCCAGCAGCCTAGAACAGGGGCCCCCGGGCGAGCAGTACTTC. The chain is built from TRBV4-2 and TRBJ2-7, with 7 positions matching TRBD1. V dropped 4 bases and J dropped 6; count of bases not matched to a gene: 12. The CDR3 extends over 15 amino acids. The V gene's germline CDR1 is LGHNA and CDR2 YNFKEQ.

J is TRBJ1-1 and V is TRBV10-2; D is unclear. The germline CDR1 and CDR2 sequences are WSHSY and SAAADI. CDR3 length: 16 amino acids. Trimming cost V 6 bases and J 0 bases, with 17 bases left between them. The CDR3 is CASRDTTRPVNTEAFF. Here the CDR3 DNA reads TGCGCCAGCAGGGATACGACTCGTCCGGTGAACACTGAAGCTTTCTTT.

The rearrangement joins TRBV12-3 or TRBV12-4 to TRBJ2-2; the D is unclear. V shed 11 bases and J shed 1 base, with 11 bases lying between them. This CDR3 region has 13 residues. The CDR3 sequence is CAGRRVNTGELFF. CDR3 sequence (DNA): TGTGCCGGAAGACGGGTGAACACCGGGGAGCTGTTTTTT.

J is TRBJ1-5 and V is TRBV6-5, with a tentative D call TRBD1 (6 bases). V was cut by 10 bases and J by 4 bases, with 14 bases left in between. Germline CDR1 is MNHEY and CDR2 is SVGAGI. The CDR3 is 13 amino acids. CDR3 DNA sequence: TGTGCCAACCCCACAGGGCGTAATCAGCCCCAGCATTTT. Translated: CANPTGRNQPQHF.

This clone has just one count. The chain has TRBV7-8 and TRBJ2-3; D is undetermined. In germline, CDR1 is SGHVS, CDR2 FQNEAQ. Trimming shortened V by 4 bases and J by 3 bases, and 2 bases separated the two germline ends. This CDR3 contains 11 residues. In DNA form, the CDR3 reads TGTGCCAGCAGCTCGACAGATACGCAGTATTTT. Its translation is CASSSTDTQYF.

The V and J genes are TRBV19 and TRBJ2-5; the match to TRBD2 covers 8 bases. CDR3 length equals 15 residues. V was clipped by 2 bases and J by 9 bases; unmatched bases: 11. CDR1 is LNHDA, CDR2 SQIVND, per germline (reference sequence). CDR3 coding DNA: TGTGCCAGTAGTATAAACCTAGCGTCGGGGGGGGCCCAGTACTTC. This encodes CASSINLASGGAQYF.

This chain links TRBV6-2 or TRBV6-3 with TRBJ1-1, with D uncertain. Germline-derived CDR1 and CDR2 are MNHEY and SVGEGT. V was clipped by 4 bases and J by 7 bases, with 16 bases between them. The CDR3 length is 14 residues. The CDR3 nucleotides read TGTGCCAGCAGTTTCTCGGGGAGGGCAAGTGAAGCTTTCTTT. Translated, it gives CASSFSGRASEAFF.

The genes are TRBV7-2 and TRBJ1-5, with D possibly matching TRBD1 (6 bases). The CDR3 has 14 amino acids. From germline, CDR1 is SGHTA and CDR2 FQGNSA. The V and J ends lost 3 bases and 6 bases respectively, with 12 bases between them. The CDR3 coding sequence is TGTGCCAGCAGCTTCAACAGGGTCTCTCAGCCCCAGCATTTT. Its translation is CASSFNRVSQPQHF. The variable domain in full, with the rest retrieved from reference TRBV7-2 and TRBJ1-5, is GAGVSQSPSNKVTEKGKDVELRCDPISGHTALYWYRQSLGQGLEFLIYFQGNSAPDKSGLPSDRFSAERTGGSVSTLTIQRTQQEDSAVYLCASSFNRVSQPQHFGDGTRLSIL.

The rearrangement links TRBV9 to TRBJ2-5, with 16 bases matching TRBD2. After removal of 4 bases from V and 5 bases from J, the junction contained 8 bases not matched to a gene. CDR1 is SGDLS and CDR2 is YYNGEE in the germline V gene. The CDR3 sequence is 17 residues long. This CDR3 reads CASSPGTSGGVMETQYF. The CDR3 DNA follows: TGTGCCAGCAGCCCGGGGACTAGCGGGGGGGTAATGGAGACCCAGTACTTC.

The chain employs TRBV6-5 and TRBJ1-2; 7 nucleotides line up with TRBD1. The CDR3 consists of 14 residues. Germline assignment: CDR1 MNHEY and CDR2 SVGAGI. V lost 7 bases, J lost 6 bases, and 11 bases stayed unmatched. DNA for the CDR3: TGTGCCAGCATCCCCGGGGCAGGGGGTAATGGCTACACCTTC. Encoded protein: CASIPGAGGNGYTF.

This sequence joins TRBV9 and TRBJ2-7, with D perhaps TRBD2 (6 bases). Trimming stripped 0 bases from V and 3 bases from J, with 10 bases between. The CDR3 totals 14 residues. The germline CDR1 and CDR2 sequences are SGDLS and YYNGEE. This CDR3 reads CASSVAQGGYEQYF. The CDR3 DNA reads TGTGCCAGCAGCGTAGCTCAGGGAGGCTACGAGCAGTACTTC. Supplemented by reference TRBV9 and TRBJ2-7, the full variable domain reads DSGVTQTPKHLITATGQRVTLRCSPRSGDLSVYWYQQSLDQGLQFLIQYYNGEERAKGNILERFSAQQFPDLHSELNLSSLELGDSALYFCASSVAQGGYEQYFGPGTRLTVT.

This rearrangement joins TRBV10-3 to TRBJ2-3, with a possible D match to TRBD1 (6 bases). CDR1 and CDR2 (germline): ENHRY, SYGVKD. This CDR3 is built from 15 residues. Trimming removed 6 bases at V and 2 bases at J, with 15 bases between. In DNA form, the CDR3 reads TGTGCCATCAGCGCTAGAGGGGGAGACACAGATACGCAGTATTTT. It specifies CAISARGGDTDTQYF.

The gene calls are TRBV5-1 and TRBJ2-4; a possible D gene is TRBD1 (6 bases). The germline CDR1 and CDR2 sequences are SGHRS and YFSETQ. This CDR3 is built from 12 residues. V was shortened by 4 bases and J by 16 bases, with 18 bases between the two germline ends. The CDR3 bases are TGCGCCAGCAGCCCTCCCGGGACACGAAAATACTTC. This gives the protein CASSPPGTRKYF. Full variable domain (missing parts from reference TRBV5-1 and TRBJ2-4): KAGVTQTPRYLIKTRGQQVTLSCSPISGHRSVSWYQQTPGQGLQFLFEYFSETQRNKGNFPGRFSGRQFSNSRSEMNVSTLELGDSALYLCASSPPGTRKYFGAGTRLSVL.

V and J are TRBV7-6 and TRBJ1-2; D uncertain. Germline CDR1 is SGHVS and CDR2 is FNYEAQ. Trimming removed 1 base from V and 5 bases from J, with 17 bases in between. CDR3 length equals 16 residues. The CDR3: CASSLVPQIPQYGYTF. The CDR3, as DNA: TGTGCCAGCAGCTTAGTCCCCCAAATACCTCAGTATGGCTACACCTTC.

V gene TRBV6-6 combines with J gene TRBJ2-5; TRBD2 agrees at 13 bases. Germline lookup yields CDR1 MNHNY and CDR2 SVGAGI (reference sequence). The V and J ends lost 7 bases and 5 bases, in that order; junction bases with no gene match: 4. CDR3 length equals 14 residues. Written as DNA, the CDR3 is TGTGCCAGCACTGGGACTAGCGGGAAGGAGACCCAGTACTTC. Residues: CASTGTSGKETQYF.

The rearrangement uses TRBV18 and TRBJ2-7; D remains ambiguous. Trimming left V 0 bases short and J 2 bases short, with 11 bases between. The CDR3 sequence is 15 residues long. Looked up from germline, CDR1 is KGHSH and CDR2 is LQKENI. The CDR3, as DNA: TGTGCCAGCTCACCACCTGGCCCAAAAACCTACGAGCAGTACTTC. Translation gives CASSPPGPKTYEQYF.

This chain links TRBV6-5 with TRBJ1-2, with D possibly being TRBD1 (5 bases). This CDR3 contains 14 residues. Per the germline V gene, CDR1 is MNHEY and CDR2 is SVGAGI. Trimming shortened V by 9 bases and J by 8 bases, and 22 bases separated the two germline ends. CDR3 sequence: CASLTGGGYGGYTF. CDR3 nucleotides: TGTGCCAGTCTAACGGGGGGAGGTTATGGAGGCTACACCTTC.

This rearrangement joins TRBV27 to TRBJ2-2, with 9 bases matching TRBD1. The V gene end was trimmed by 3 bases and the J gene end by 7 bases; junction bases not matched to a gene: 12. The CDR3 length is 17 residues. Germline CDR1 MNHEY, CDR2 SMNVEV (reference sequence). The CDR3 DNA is TGTGCCAGCAGTTTCACCATTTCTACAGGGGGCGGCGGGGAGCTGTTTTTT. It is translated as CASSFTISTGGGGELFF.